In its sample, the clone carrying this T cell receptor (beta chain) was seen once. The data stem from a study of blood T cell repertoires in COVID-19. Looking at the study overall: COVID-19 samples from acute and convalescent phases originated in the United States, Italy and Spain. PBMCs, B-cell-depleted T cells, or T cells were the source of the cDNA or gDNA that made up the material.

Clones were sequenced by immunoSEQ multiplex PCR, and TCRdb holds only the in-frame ones, with some missing. The repertoire holds 75,000 to 100,000 clones, roughly four fifths seen once, with 6% to 7.5% in the top ten. The CDR3 extends over 13 amino acids. Germline CDR1 is GTSNPN and CDR2 is SVGIG (reference sequence). V was pared by 8 bases and J by 6 bases, with 9 bases of the junction left unmatched. The sequencing sample was made of peripheral blood. The chain carries TRBV30 and TRBJ2-3, with 9 positions matching TRBD2. The receptor was derived from a middle-aged man with active or convalescent COVID-19. In nucleotides, the CDR3 is TGTGCCACCCAGAGCGGGGGGTCCGATACGCAGTATTTT. Amino acids: CATQSGGSDTQYF.